The text below deals with one TCR beta chain. Its target antigen remains unknown. No quality values exist for individual bases; no much larger clone is one base distant. TCRbeta CDR3 regions were amplified from genomic DNA by means of the immunoSEQ Assay, a bias-controlled multiplex PCR. The authors' pipeline ran thus. The number of nucleated cells in each sample was estimated from the amplification of reference gene primers within the assay. Sequence reads were collapsed and filtered to measure the absolute abundance of every unique TCRbeta CDR3 rearrangement. Productive Simpson clonality was computed per sample as the square root of Simpson's diversity index over productive rearrangements. The source is immuneACCESS, and TCRdb retained only in-frame sequences with V and J called. Part of the clones is not carried over; for the studies checked, unresolved V genes explain less than half of this, and the remainder is unexplained. V, J and clone size reflect that table, while D and trimming were determined from the DNA. In all, the sample holds roughly 180,000 clones, and roughly 90% of those were seen once. The ten largest clones capture around 20% of the sample.

Whole blood was collected in K2EDTA tubes by collaborating institutions according to the institutions' own protocols. For TCRbeta analysis, collaborators shipped samples as frozen whole blood, isolated PBMCs, or DNA extracted from either of those sample types. Compared with germline, V lacks 4 bases and J lacks 6 bases; bases without a gene match: 6. The germline V gene gives CDR1 as SNHLY and CDR2 as FYNNEI. Counted from cysteine to phenylalanine, this CDR3 has 14 amino acids. Kept here is only the CDR3 DNA, which spans 42 bases and is read in frame from base 1. These data come from a study of blood T cell repertoires in COVID-19 (dated by TCRdb to the early 2020s). Context from the whole study: Samples from collaborators originated in the United States, Italy and Spain and spanned both the acute and convalescent phases of COVID-19. The prospective study material was composed of cDNA or gDNA derived from T cells, B-cell-depleted T cells, or PBMCs. Subjects who had been exposed to COVID-19, were actively infected with it, or had recovered from it provided the deeply sampled blood TCRbeta repertoires that made up the dataset. The repertoires were released in a freely available public database intended as a resource for research on the immune response to SARS-CoV-2. Samples came from the ongoing ImmuneRACE study (first 160 participants) plus 1,254 subjects from 6 global collaborators. The sample metadata nearly always contained a de-identified subject ID, COVID-19 status, age in years and sex. HLA class I and class II types, where available, came from metadata supplied by the sample provider rather than from assay-based typing.

Overall study results and their limits: The quantity of clinical and demographic metadata differed by source and by participant and was supplied without curation.

The sequence was collected from a man between 70 and 80 years old with active or convalescent COVID-19. This sequence uses TRBV2 and TRBJ1-1; 9 of the junction bases match TRBD1. Sequenced material: peripheral blood. Here the CDR3 is given as CASSGGTGRSEAFF. The sequenced DNA is TGTGCCAGCAGTGGTGGGACAGGGCGGTCTGAAGCTTTCTTT.